These 12 T cell receptor beta chains were all obtained from the same sample, sequenced in a study of OX40 agonist ivuxolimab in advanced cancers. The protocol was immunoSEQ multiplex PCR, while the TCRdb copy is restricted to in-frame clones and leaves out a portion. The repertoire holds 75,000 to 85,000 clones, with around nine tenths as singletons. Here the sequenced sample was CD4+ or CD8+ T cells sorted from blood, taken in a trial of the OX40 agonist ivuxolimab. These receptors all come from an adult with an advanced solid tumor such as melanoma, head and neck, liver or kidney cancer.

This clone appeared a few times. The genes are TRBV4-3 and TRBJ2-3, with 9 bases matching TRBD2. This CDR3 is 18 amino acids long. After removal of 1 base from V and 2 bases from J, the junction contained 10 bases not matched to a gene. CDR1 and CDR2 from the germline V gene are LGHNA and YSLEER. CDR3 sequence reads: CASSQGHWREGYTDTQYF. Written as DNA, the CDR3 is TGCGCCAGCAGCCAAGGTCATTGGCGGGAGGGCTACACAGATACGCAGTATTTT.

The chain joins TRBV2 to TRBJ1-2; D uncertain. Germline CDR1 SNHLY, CDR2 FYNNEI. CDR3 length equals 14 residues. Trimming pared 4 bases from V and 4 bases from J, leaving 13 bases between. CDR3 residues: CASSAAAGGYGYTF. As DNA, the CDR3 is TGTGCCAGCAGTGCCGCGGCAGGTGGCTATGGCTACACCTTC.

This chain links TRBV11-2 with TRBJ1-5; unclear D gene. CDR3 length: 13 amino acids. The V gene's germline CDR1 is SGHAT and CDR2 FQNNGV. Trimming took 1 base from V and 5 from J, leaving 6 bases between them. CDR3 residues: CASSLVEDQPQHF. In DNA, the CDR3 is TGTGCCAGCAGCTTAGTGGAGGATCAGCCCCAGCATTTT.

V gene TRBV7-9 combines with J gene TRBJ2-3, with TRBD2 matching 12 bases. Germline CDR1 and CDR2: SEHNR and FQNEAQ (reference sequence). CDR3 length equals 16 residues. Unmatched junction bases numbered 6, after V lost 3 bases and J lost 5 bases. CDR3 sequence (DNA): TGTGCCAGCAGCTTGGGACTAGCGGGTTTTGGAGATACGCAGTATTTT. It yields the protein CASSLGLAGFGDTQYF.

This clone has only one observation. The chain combines TRBV10-2 with TRBJ2-3; 14 nucleotides match TRBD2. CDR3 length equals 16 residues. J gave up 4 bases and V 3 bases, and 3 bases lay outside the gene matches. The V gene's germline CDR1 is WSHSY and CDR2 SAAADI. For the CDR3, the DNA is TGCGCCAGCAGTGACGGGACTAGCGGGAGCCCAGATACGCAGTATTTT. Translating gives CASSDGTSGSPDTQYF.

The chain links TRBV6-5 to TRBJ1-2, with a possible D match to TRBD1 (5 bases). Looked up from germline, CDR1 is MNHEY and CDR2 is SVGAGI. Trimming stripped 7 bases from V and 7 bases from J, with 10 bases between. This CDR3 contains 11 residues. The CDR3, as DNA: TGTGCCAGCACCGGGGGGGGTGGCTACACCTTC. Translation gives CASTGGGGYTF.

On this clone itself: No DNA is shown, since the ends of the CDR3 on it are uncertain; the CDR3 is the one TCRdb lists. V gene TRBV19 combines with J gene TRBJ1-4. The CDR3 is 17 residues long, counting both termini. CDR1 and CDR2 from the germline V gene are LNHDA and SQIVND (reference sequence). This CDR3 is CASSISAPGLTNEKLFF.

The chain uses TRBV5-4 and TRBJ2-3; D not certain. V shed 0 bases and J shed 5 bases, with 7 bases lying between them. Germline V gene lookup returns CDR1 SGHNT and CDR2 YYREEE (reference sequence). The CDR3 sequence is 13 residues long. The CDR3 bases are TGTGCCAGCAGCTTGGGGAATGGAGATACGCAGTATTTT. Amino acids: CASSLGNGDTQYF. Filled out from reference TRBV5-4 and TRBJ2-3, the complete variable domain reads ETGVTQSPTHLIKTRGQQVTLRCSSQSGHNTVSWYQQALGQGPQFIFQYYREEENGRGNFPPRFSGLQFPNYSSELNVNALELDDSALYLCASSLGNGDTQYFGPGTRLTVL.

V usage is TRBV7-2 and J usage is TRBJ1-5; D may be TRBD1 (6 bases). Germline values: CDR1 SGHTA, CDR2 FQGNSA. V was trimmed by 5 bases and J by 7 bases, leaving 18 bases between them. This CDR3 region has 15 residues. The chain's CDR3 is CASSEQQGTGQPQHF. DNA of the CDR3: TGTGCCAGCAGCGAACAACAGGGAACGGGCCAGCCCCAGCATTTT.

The chain employs TRBV19 and TRBJ1-5; D is possibly TRBD1 (6 bases). The germline V gene has CDR1 LNHDA and CDR2 SQIVND (reference sequence). Trimming cost V 5 bases and J 7 bases, with 15 bases left between them. The CDR3 totals 14 residues. The CDR3 loop reads CASSPTGSMQPQHF. The CDR3 coding sequence is TGTGCCAGTAGTCCCACAGGGAGCATGCAGCCCCAGCATTTT.

The chain joins TRBV7-2 to TRBJ2-5, with unresolved D. The V and J ends lost 2 bases and 1 base respectively, with 8 bases between them. Germline V CDR1 and CDR2: SGHTA, FQGNSA. This CDR3 has 14 residues. The CDR3 nucleotides read TGTGCCAGCAGCTTAATGGGGTCCCAAGAGACCCAGTACTTC. As protein: CASSLMGSQETQYF.

The chain combines TRBV7-2 with TRBJ2-5; 13 bases match TRBD2. The CDR3 is 15 amino acids. CDR1 is SGHTA, CDR2 FQGNSA, per germline. The junction had 4 bases not matched to a gene; V was cut back by 4 bases and J by 5 bases. The CDR3 region has the DNA TGTGCCAGCAGCTCCGGACTAGCGGGAGCGGAGACCCAGTACTTC. Its translation is CASSSGLAGAETQYF.